This T cell receptor (beta chain) was obtained from a study of blood T cell repertoires in COVID-19. The V and J ends lost 0 bases and 3 bases respectively, with 6 bases between them. The CDR3 runs 14 residues. The V gene's germline CDR1 is MNHEY and CDR2 SVGEGT. A single count supports this clone. TCRdb's table, derived via immunoSEQ multiplex PCR, lists solely in-frame clones and lacks some. Of 350,000 or so clones in the sample, more than 70% were seen once. This chain connects TRBV6-2 or TRBV6-3 to TRBJ1-5; no definite D call. Sequencing was carried out using peripheral blood. The source of this sequence is a young woman with COVID-19, enrolled during active disease. The CDR3 DNA is TGTGCCAGCAGTTACTCCGGACTCAATCAGCCCCAGCATTTT. This gives the protein CASSYSGLNQPQHF.